A selection of T cell receptor beta chains follows, all from one sample in a study of response to subunit inactivated influenza vaccine. TCRdb processed the RT-PCR reads anew with MiXCR; each CDR3 protein has one entry. This sample has 550,000 to 600,000 distinct CDR3 sequences, with about 12% found just once. This sample comprised PBMCs from blood, obtained on the day of vaccination. All receptors come from a man in his fifties who received an inactivated influenza vaccine. Both conserved end residues are part of each CDR3. A D gene is named only where the DNA matches it firmly. Where a row states a size, it is once, few, many or the class of an expanded clone; other rows omit it.

J: TRBJ2-7; V: TRBV5-1; size: NA; D: NA; DNA: TGCGCCAGCAGCTTGGCGGCGGGGGCTGCCTTAACTGGTTACGAGCAGTACTTC; CDR3: CASSLAAGAALTGYEQYF
J: TRBJ2-1; V: TRBV4-3; size: few; D: NA; DNA: TGCGCCAGCAGCCATGGAGGGGGCTCCTACAATGAGCAGTTCTTC; CDR3: CASSHGGGSYNEQFF
J: TRBJ2-3; V: TRBV5-1; size: NA; D: NA; DNA: TGCGCCAGCAGCTTGGCCCCTAGCAGACGCACAGATACGCAGTATTTT; CDR3: CASSLAPSRRTDTQYF
J: TRBJ1-2; V: TRBV12-3/TRBV12-4; size: NA; D: NA; DNA: TGTGCCAGCAGTCAAAGACAGACTAGGGGCACCCTGCATGGCTACACCTTC; CDR3: CASSQRQTRGTLHGYTF
J: TRBJ2-4; V: TRBV11-2; size: few; D: TRBD2; DNA: TGTGCCAGCAGCTCAGTAGCGGGGGGCCAAGTAGCCGGGCTCATTCAGTACTTC; CDR3: CASSSVAGGQVAGLIQYF
J: TRBJ1-6; V: TRBV20-1; size: NA; D: TRBD1; DNA: TGCAGTGCTAAACCGGGACAGGGGGCTCTACGCCTCCACTTT; CDR3: CSAKPGQGALRLHF
J: TRBJ2-2; V: TRBV4-3; size: NA; D: TRBD1; DNA: TGCGCCAGCAGCCAACCGGGACAGGGCGTCCACGGGGAGCTGTTTTTT; CDR3: CASSQPGQGVHGELFF
J: TRBJ2-6; V: TRBV7-2; size: few; D: NA; DNA: TGTGCCAGCAGCTTGGGGATTGGAGCCAACGTCCTGACTTTC; CDR3: CASSLGIGANVLTF
J: TRBJ2-3; V: TRBV12-3/TRBV12-4; size: many; D: TRBD1; DNA: TGTGCCAGCAGCCTCCGACAGGGAAGCACAGATACGCAGTATTTT; CDR3: CASSLRQGSTDTQYF
J: TRBJ1-6; V: TRBV20-1; size: few; D: TRBD1; DNA: TGCAGTGCTAGAAGTAGGGCAGGGGGGGAACCCCTCCACTTT; CDR3: CSARSRAGGEPLHF
J: TRBJ2-3; V: TRBV12-3/TRBV12-4; size: once; D: NA; DNA: TGTGCCAGCAGCCGAAGCGGTTTTGGAGATACGCACTATTTT; CDR3: CASSRSGFGDTHYF
J: TRBJ2-2; V: TRBV20-1; size: NA; D: TRBD2; DNA: TGCAGTGCTAGAGATTTAAAGCGGGGGGGCCCAGGCGGGGAGCTGTTTTTT; CDR3: CSARDLKRGGPGGELFF
J: TRBJ1-6; V: TRBV6-5; size: many; D: NA; DNA: TGTGCCAGCAGTTACTCAGGGACTAATTCACCCCTCCACTTT; CDR3: CASSYSGTNSPLHF